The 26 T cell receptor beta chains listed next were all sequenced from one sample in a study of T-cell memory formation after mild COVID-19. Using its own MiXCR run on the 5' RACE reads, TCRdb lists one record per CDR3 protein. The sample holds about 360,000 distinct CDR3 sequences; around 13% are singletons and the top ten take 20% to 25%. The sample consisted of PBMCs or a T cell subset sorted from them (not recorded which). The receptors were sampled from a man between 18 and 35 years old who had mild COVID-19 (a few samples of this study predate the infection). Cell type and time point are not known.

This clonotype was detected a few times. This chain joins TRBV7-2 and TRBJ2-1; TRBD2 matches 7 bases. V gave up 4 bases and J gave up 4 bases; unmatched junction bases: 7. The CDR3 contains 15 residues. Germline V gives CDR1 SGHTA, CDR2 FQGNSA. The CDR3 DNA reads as TGTGCCAGCAGCTCCCGGACTAGGTCTTACAATGAGCAGTTCTTC. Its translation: CASSSRTRSYNEQFF.

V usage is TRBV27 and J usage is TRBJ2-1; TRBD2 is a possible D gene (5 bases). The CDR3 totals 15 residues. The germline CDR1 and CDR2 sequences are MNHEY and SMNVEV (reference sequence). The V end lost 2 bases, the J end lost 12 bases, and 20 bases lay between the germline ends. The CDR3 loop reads CASSLGLAARSGQFF. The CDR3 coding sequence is TGTGCCAGCAGTTTAGGTCTAGCCGCCAGAAGTGGGCAGTTCTTC.

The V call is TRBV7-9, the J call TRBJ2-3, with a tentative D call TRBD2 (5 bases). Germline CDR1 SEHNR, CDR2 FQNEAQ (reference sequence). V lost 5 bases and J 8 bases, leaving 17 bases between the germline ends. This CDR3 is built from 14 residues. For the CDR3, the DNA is TGTGCCAGCAGCCCCGCCTCCGGGGATGGTACGCAGTATTTT. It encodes CASSPASGDGTQYF.

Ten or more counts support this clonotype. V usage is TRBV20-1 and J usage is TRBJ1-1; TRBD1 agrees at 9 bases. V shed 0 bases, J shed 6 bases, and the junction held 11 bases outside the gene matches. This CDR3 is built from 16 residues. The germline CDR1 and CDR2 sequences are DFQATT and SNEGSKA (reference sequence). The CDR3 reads CSARDAGQGHYAEAFF. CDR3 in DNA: TGCAGTGCTAGAGATGCAGGACAGGGGCACTATGCTGAAGCTTTCTTT.

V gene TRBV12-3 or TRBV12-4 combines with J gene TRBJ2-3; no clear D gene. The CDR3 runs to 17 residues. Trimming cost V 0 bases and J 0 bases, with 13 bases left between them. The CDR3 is CASSLAPGQPSTDTQYF. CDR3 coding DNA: TGTGCCAGCAGTTTAGCCCCCGGGCAACCTAGCACAGATACGCAGTATTTT.

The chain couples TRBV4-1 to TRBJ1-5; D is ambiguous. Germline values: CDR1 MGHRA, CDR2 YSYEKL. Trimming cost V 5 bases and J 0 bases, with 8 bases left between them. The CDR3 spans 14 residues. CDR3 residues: CASSGPDSNQPQHF. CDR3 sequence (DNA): TGCGCCAGCAGCGGGCCCGATAGCAATCAGCCCCAGCATTTT.

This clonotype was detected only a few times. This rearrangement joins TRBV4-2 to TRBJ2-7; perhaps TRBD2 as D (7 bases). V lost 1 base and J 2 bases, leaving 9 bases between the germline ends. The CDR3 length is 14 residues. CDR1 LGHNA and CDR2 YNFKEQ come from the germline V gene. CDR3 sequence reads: CASSQVGGAYEQYF. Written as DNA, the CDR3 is TGTGCCAGCAGCCAAGTAGGGGGGGCCTACGAGCAGTACTTC.

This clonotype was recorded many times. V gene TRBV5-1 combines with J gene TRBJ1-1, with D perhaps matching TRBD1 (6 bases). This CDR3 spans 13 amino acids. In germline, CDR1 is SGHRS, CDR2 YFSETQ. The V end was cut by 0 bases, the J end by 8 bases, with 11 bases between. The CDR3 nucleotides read TGCGCCAGCAGCTTGGGGGGGACACCAGAAGCTTTCTTT. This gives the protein CASSLGGTPEAFF.

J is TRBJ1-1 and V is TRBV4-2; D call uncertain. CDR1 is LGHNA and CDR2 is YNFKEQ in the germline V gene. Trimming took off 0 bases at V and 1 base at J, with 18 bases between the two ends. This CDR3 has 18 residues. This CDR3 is CASSQDKLGILTNTEAFF. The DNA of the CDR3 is TGTGCCAGCAGCCAAGATAAGTTAGGGATTTTGACGAACACTGAAGCTTTCTTT.

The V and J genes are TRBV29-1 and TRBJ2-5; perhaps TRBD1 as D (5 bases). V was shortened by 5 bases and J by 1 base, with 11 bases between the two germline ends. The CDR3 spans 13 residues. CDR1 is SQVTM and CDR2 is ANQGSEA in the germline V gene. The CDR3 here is CSVYQGTQETQYF. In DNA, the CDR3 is TGCAGCGTTTACCAGGGTACCCAAGAGACCCAGTACTTC. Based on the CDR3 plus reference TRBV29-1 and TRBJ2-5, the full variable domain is SAVISQKPSRDICQRGTSLTIQCQVDSQVTMMFWYRQQPGQSLTLIATANQGSEATYESGFVIDKFPISRPNLTFSTLTVSNMSPEDSSIYLCSVYQGTQETQYFGPGTRLLVL.

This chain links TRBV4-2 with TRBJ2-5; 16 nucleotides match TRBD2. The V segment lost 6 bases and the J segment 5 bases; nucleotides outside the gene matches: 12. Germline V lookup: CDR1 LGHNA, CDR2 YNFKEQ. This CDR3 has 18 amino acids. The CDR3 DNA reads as TGTGCCAGCAGTCCTACCGGGACTAGCGGGGGGGCCCGGGAGACCCAGTACTTC. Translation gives CASSPTGTSGGARETQYF.

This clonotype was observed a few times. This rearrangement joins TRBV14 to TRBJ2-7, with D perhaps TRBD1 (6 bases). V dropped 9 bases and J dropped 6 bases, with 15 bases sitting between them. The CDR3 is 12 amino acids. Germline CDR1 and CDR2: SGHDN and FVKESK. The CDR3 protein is CASTDVQGEQYV. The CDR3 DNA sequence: TGTGCCAGTACGGACGTACAGGGCGAGCAGTACGTC.

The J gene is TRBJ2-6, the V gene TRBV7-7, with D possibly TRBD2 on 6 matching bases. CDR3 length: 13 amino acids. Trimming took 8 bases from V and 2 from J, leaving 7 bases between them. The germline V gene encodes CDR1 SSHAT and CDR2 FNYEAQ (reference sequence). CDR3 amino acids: CASGGAGANVLTF. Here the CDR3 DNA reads TGTGCCAGCGGAGGGGCTGGGGCCAACGTCCTGACTTTC.

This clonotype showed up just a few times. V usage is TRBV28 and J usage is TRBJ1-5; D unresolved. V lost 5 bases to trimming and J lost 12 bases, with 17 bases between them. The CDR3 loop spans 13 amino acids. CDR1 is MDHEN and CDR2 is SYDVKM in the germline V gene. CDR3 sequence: CASSPRFPRGQHF. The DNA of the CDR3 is TGTGCCAGCAGTCCGCGATTCCCCCGGGGCCAGCATTTT.

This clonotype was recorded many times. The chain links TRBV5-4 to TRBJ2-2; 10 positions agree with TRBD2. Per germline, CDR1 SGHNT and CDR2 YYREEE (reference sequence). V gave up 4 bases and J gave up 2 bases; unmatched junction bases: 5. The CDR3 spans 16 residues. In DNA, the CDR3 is TGTGCCAGCAGCACGGGACTAGCGACAAACACCGGGGAGCTGTTTTTT. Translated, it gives CASSTGLATNTGELFF.

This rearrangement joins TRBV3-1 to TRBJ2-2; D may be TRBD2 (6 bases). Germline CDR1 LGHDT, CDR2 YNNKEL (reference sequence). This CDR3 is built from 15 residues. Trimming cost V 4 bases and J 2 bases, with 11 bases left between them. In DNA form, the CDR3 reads TGTGCCAGCAGCCCCGGGGGAACCAACACCGGGGAGCTGTTTTTT. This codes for CASSPGGTNTGELFF.

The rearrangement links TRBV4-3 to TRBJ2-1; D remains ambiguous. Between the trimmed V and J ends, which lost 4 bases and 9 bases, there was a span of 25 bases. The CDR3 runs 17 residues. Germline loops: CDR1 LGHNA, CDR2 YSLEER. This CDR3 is CASSLRPPRPVVVEQFF. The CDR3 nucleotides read TGCGCCAGCAGCCTAAGACCGCCGCGCCCGGTGGTGGTTGAGCAGTTCTTC.

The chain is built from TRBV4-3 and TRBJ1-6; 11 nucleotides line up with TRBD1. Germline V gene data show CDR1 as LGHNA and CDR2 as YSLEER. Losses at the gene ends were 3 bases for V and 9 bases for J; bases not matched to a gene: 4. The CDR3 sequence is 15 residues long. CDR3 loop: CASSQGTGGTSPLHF. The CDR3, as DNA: TGCGCCAGCAGCCAGGGGACAGGGGGGACTTCACCCCTCCACTTT.

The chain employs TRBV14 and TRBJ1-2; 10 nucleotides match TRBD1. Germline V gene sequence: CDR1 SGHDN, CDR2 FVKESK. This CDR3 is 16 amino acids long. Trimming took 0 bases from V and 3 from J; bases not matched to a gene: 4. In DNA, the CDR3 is TGTGCCAGCAGCCAAGATCGGGACAGGGGCGACTATGGCTACACCTTC. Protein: CASSQDRDRGDYGYTF.

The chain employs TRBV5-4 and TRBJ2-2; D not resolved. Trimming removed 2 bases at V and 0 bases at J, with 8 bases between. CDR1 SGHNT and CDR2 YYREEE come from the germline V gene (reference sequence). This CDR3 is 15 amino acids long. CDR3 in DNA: TGTGCCAGCAGCTTTCCAGGTCCGAACACCGGGGAGCTGTTTTTT. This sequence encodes CASSFPGPNTGELFF.

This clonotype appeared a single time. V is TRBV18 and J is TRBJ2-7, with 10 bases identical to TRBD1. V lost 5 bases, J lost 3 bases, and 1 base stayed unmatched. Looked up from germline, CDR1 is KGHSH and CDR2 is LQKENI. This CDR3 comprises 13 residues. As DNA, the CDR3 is TGTGCCAGCTCAGGGACAGGGGACTACGAGCAGTACTTC. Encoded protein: CASSGTGDYEQYF.

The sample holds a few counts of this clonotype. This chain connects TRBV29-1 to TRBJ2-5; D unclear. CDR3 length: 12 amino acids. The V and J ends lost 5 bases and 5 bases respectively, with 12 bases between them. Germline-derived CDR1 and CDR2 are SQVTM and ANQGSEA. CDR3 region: CSVRVSTETQYF. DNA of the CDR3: TGCAGCGTTCGGGTTTCGACGGAGACCCAGTACTTC. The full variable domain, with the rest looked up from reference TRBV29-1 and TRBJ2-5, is SAVISQKPSRDICQRGTSLTIQCQVDSQVTMMFWYRQQPGQSLTLIATANQGSEATYESGFVIDKFPISRPNLTFSTLTVSNMSPEDSSIYLCSVRVSTETQYFGPGTRLLVL.

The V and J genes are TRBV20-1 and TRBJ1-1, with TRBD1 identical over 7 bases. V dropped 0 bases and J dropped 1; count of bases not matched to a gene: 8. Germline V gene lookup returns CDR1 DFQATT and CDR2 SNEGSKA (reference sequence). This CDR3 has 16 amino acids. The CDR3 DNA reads TGCAGTGCTAGAGATGTGAGGGGGCCGGCGAACACTGAAGCTTTCTTT. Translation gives CSARDVRGPANTEAFF.

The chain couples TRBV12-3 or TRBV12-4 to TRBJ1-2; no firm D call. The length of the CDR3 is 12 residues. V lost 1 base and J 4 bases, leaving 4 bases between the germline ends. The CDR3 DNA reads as TGTGCCAGCAGTTTAGAAACCTATGGCTACACCTTC. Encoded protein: CASSLETYGYTF.

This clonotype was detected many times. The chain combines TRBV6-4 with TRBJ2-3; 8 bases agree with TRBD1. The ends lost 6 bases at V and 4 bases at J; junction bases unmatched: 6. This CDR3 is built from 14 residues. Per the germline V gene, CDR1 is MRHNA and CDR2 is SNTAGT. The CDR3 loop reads CASSPQGGPDTQYF. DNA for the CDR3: TGTGCCAGCAGCCCACAGGGGGGCCCAGATACGCAGTATTTT.

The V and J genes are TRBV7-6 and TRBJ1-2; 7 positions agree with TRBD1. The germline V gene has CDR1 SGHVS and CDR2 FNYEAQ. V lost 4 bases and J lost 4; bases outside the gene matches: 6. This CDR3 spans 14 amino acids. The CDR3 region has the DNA TGTGCCAGCAGCTCAGGGGGAGTCGGCTATGGCTACACCTTC. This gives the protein CASSSGGVGYGYTF.